Listed here are 15 T cell receptor beta chains from one sample, sequenced in a study of identical twins. TCRdb recomputed calls from the 5' RACE reads with MiXCR, one row per CDR3 protein. The sample carries hundreds of thousands of distinct CDR3 sequences, over 12% recorded once. Sequenced: memory (CD45RO+) T cells sorted from blood. The receptors derive from a woman younger than 30 in good health.

In this sample, this clonotype turned up a few times. This chain joins TRBV5-1 and TRBJ1-1; 8 bases line up with TRBD1. The germline V gene has CDR1 SGHRS and CDR2 YFSETQ. Trimming at V came to 4 bases and at J to 5 bases, leaving 7 bases not matched to a gene. This CDR3 region has 14 residues. Written as DNA, the CDR3 is TGCGCCAGCAGCCTAACCCGGACAGGGACTGAAGCTTTCTTT. This gives the protein CASSLTRTGTEAFF.

The chain recombines TRBV20-1 with TRBJ2-7; TRBD1 might be the D (5 bases). Trimming cost V 3 bases and J 11 bases, with 20 bases left between them. CDR3 length: 13 residues. Germline V gives CDR1 DFQATT, CDR2 SNEGSKA (reference sequence). The CDR3 region is CSASRGQGMVEYF. The CDR3 bases are TGCAGTGCTAGCCGCGGACAAGGGATGGTGGAGTACTTC.

This clonotype was observed a few times. The chain joins TRBV3-1 to TRBJ2-5; D remains ambiguous. V lost 9 bases and J lost 2, with 10 bases in between. This CDR3 contains 12 residues. Germline V gene sequence: CDR1 LGHDT, CDR2 YNNKEL (reference sequence). The CDR3 sequence is CASRYTQETQYF. The CDR3 DNA reads as TGTGCCAGTCGTTACACACAAGAGACCCAGTACTTC.

In the case of this clonotype: A junction boundary mismatches the germline segment, possibly from a read error. The rearrangement joins TRBV3-1 to TRBJ1-5, with 8 bases matching TRBD1. The CDR3 length is 16 residues. CDR1 and CDR2 from the germline V gene are LGHDT and YNNKEL (reference sequence). CDR3 in amino acids: CASSQEGFQGAKPRHF. CDR3 sequence (DNA): TGTGCCAGCAGCCAAGAGGGGTTTCAGGGGGCTAAGCCCCGGCATTTT.

Only a few counts were recorded for this clonotype. This sequence joins TRBV2 and TRBJ1-2; 9 nucleotides align to TRBD1. Germline lookup yields CDR1 SNHLY and CDR2 FYNNEI. This CDR3 has 14 amino acids. V lost 6 bases to trimming and J lost 2 bases; unmatched junction nucleotides: 4. CDR3 coding DNA: TGTGCCAGCAGACAGGGGGCTGGGAACTATGGCTACACCTTC. It yields the protein CASRQGAGNYGYTF.

This rearrangement joins TRBV27 to TRBJ2-2; TRBD1 matches 7 bases. This CDR3 region has 16 residues. Germline V lookup: CDR1 MNHEY, CDR2 SMNVEV (reference sequence). V was clipped by 7 bases and J by 3 bases; unmatched bases: 11. CDR3 loop: CASKGILQGDTGELFF. CDR3 DNA sequence: TGTGCCAGCAAAGGAATCCTCCAGGGGGACACCGGGGAGCTGTTTTTT.

This clonotype was detected only a few times. The V gene is TRBV5-1, the J gene TRBJ2-7; maybe TRBD1 (5 bases). V dropped 0 bases and J dropped 3 bases, with 13 bases sitting between them. The germline V gene encodes CDR1 SGHRS and CDR2 YFSETQ. The CDR3 contains 15 residues. The CDR3 DNA is TGCGCCAGCAGCTTGGGAGGTGGTCAGGGCTACGAGCAGTACTTC. The encoded protein is CASSLGGGQGYEQYF. Based on the CDR3 plus reference TRBV5-1 and TRBJ2-7, the full variable domain is KAGVTQTPRYLIKTRGQQVTLSCSPISGHRSVSWYQQTPGQGLQFLFEYFSETQRNKGNFPGRFSGRQFSNSRSEMNVSTLELGDSALYLCASSLGGGQGYEQYFGPGTRLTVT.

Only a few counts were recorded for this clonotype. A read error may account for a junction end that differs from germline. The rearrangement uses TRBV20-1 and TRBJ1-1; tentative D call: TRBD1 (5 bases). This CDR3 comprises 13 residues. The germline gives CDR1 DFQATT, CDR2 SNEGSKA (reference sequence). The CDR3 loop is CSARPGQLSEVFF. The CDR3 nucleotides are TGCAGTGCTAGACCCGGACAACTTTCTGAAGTTTTCTTT.

The CDR3 DNA is TGCGCCAGCAGCTTGGGATACACCGGGGAGCTGTTTTTT. Protein sequence: CASSLGYTGELFF. The chain joins TRBV5-1 to TRBJ2-2; D remains ambiguous. V was clipped by 0 bases and J by 3 bases, with 3 bases between them. Germline V gene sequence: CDR1 SGHRS, CDR2 YFSETQ. The CDR3 runs to 13 residues.

This clonotype was picked up a small number of times. DNA of the CDR3: TGTGCCAGCAGTTCCGGACGTCTCAATCAGCCCCAGCATTTT. Translation gives CASSSGRLNQPQHF. This chain connects TRBV6-5 to TRBJ1-5; D unclear. Germline V gene lookup returns CDR1 MNHEY and CDR2 SVGAGI. This CDR3 contains 14 residues. The V end was cut by 4 bases, the J end by 3 bases, with 10 bases between.

This clonotype was picked up a small number of times. This chain links TRBV20-1 with TRBJ2-2, with D perhaps TRBD1 (6 bases). This CDR3 has 14 amino acids. In germline, CDR1 is DFQATT, CDR2 SNEGSKA (reference sequence). V was trimmed by 5 bases and J by 6 bases, leaving 16 bases between them. The CDR3 DNA sequence: TGCAGTGCTGGAAAACAGGGATCTGCCGGGGAGCTGTTTTTT. It translates to CSAGKQGSAGELFF.

V and J are TRBV7-3 and TRBJ2-1; D could derive from TRBD1 or TRBD2 (6 bases each). V was shortened by 4 bases and J by 6 bases, with 13 bases between the two germline ends. The CDR3 is made up of 14 amino acids. The germline V gene has CDR1 SGHTA and CDR2 FQGTGA. CDR3 amino acids: CASSSSGGGNEQFF. The CDR3 coding sequence is TGTGCCAGCAGCTCGAGCGGAGGGGGCAATGAGCAGTTCTTC.

The V and J genes are TRBV27 and TRBJ2-2, with 7 bases aligning to TRBD1. In germline, CDR1 is MNHEY, CDR2 SMNVEV (reference sequence). V was clipped by 6 bases and J by 1 base; unmatched bases: 8. The CDR3 length is 16 residues. The CDR3, as DNA: TGTGCCAGCAGGACAGCCGGGACAGTGAACACCGGGGAGCTGTTTTTT. Translated, it gives CASRTAGTVNTGELFF.

This clonotype came up a few times. The V call is TRBV12-3 or TRBV12-4, the J call TRBJ2-5; TRBD2 agrees at 7 bases. V lost 5 bases to trimming and J lost 1 base; unmatched junction nucleotides: 10. The CDR3 length is 16 residues. CDR3 protein: CASSPFPGGTQETQYF. CDR3 sequence (DNA): TGTGCCAGCAGTCCCTTTCCGGGGGGAACCCAAGAGACCCAGTACTTC.

This clonotype occurred a few times. The chain couples TRBV14 to TRBJ2-3; 7 bases agree with TRBD2. There are 15 residues in the CDR3. Per germline, CDR1 SGHDN and CDR2 FVKESK. Trimming took 5 bases from V and 6 from J; bases not matched to a gene: 11. CDR3 nucleotides: TGTGCCAGCAGCGCGCGACTAGCATGGTACGATACGCAGTATTTT. Translation: CASSARLAWYDTQYF.